This TCR beta chain came from a study of shared T cell receptors in the human thymus. The germline CDR1 and CDR2 sequences are LNHDA and SQIVND (reference sequence). With 5 bases removed from V and 1 base from J, the gap between germline ends came to 14 bases. CDR3 length: 15 amino acids. Here immunoSEQ multiplex PCR was the method, and the copy in TCRdb shows in-frame clones only, minus some. This repertoire shows over 650,000 clones, around 87% found once; its top ten account for over 0.008%. This sample was also put to use in a study of human thymus T cells. That work contributes: Thymic samples were excised during corrective heart operations. V and J gene usage appeared biased in thymic and blood repertoires.

The sequenced material came from thymocytes. The V gene is TRBV19, the J gene TRBJ1-1; D not resolved. This TCR came from a boy under two years old with a congenital heart defect. CDR3 DNA: TGTGCCAGTAGTTCCCCCGCACGGAGGAACACTGAAGCTTTCTTT. Its protein is CASSSPARRNTEAFF.